This T cell receptor (beta chain) was recovered during a study of blood T cell repertoires in COVID-19. Some clones are missing from TCRdb's copy, which holds only in-frame ones; the method was immunoSEQ multiplex PCR. The data contain fewer than 200,000 clones, roughly nine tenths of them singletons. CDR3 length: 16 amino acids. CDR1 is KGHSH, CDR2 LQKENI, per germline. The junction had 13 bases not matched to a gene; V was cut back by 5 bases and J by 4 bases. The chain carries TRBV18 and TRBJ1-2; 7 bases line up with TRBD1. The sequenced sample consisted of peripheral blood. The receptor was isolated from a young man who had recovered from COVID-19. The DNA of the CDR3 is TGTGCCAGCTCAGAAGTCTCGGGACAGACCGCCTATGGCTACACCTTC. Its translation is CASSEVSGQTAYGYTF.